A few counts support the clone carrying this T cell receptor (beta chain). Its antigen is as yet unknown. The length of the CDR3 is 14 residues. Germline CDR1 LNHDA, CDR2 SQIVND (reference sequence). V was trimmed by 11 bases and J by 1 base, leaving 15 bases between them. This entry comes from a study of early T cells in non-severe SARS-CoV-2 infection. Notes on the study in general: Anti-spike CD8 responses were favored in VDJdb matching, and private and CD4 specificities were missed.

As part of library construction, unique molecular identifiers were attached to individual cDNA molecules. TCRdb re-analysed the 5' RACE reads in MiXCR, keeping a single row per CDR3 protein. The sample includes some 75,000 distinct CDR3 sequences, roughly 15% seen only once; the top ten take 1.4%. This TCR came from an adult who was a healthcare worker with PCR-confirmed SARS-CoV-2 infection or an uninfected control (not recorded which). The V and J genes are TRBV19 and TRBJ1-5, with no clear D. Sequences were obtained from whole blood. CDR3 nucleotides: TGTGCCGCGCGGCAGAGTGAGAGCAATCAGCCCCAGCATTTT. As protein: CAARQSESNQPQHF. Complete variable domain (other parts from reference TRBV19 and TRBJ1-5): DGGITQSPKYLFRKEGQNVTLSCEQNLNHDAMYWYRQDPGQGLRLIYYSQIVNDFQKGDIAEGYSVSREKKESFPLTVTSAQKNPTAFYLCAARQSESNQPQHFGDGTRLSIL.